This passage covers 17 T cell receptor beta chains from one sample sequenced in a study of blood T cell repertoires in COVID-19. The method was immunoSEQ multiplex PCR; TCRdb's version includes in-frame clones alone and lacks a portion of them. The data contain about 300,000 clones, around 88% of them singletons. The sample consisted of peripheral blood. The receptor set was obtained from a woman in her forties or fifties with acute or convalescent COVID-19.

The J gene is TRBJ2-7, the V gene TRBV4-3, with D possibly matching TRBD1 (6 bases). In germline, CDR1 is LGHNA, CDR2 YSLEER. CDR3 length: 17 residues. V gave up 0 bases and J gave up 3 bases, with 18 bases separating them. The CDR3 sequence: CASSQDLQDSDYYEQYF. CDR3 in DNA: TGCGCCAGCAGCCAAGATCTCCAGGACAGCGATTACTACGAGCAGTACTTC.

V usage is TRBV7-2 and J usage is TRBJ2-7; tentatively, D is TRBD2 (6 bases). V was cut by 5 bases and J by 1 base, with 15 bases left in between. Germline V lookup: CDR1 SGHTA, CDR2 FQGNSA. The length of the CDR3 is 15 residues. The DNA of the CDR3 is TGTGCCAGCAGCCTCTCTATGGGGAGGTCCTACGAGCAGTACTTC. It yields the protein CASSLSMGRSYEQYF.

The rearrangement joins TRBV6-6 to TRBJ1-3; the D is unclear. CDR3 length equals 15 residues. Per germline, CDR1 MNHNY and CDR2 SVGAGI (reference sequence). The V and J ends lost 6 bases and 2 bases respectively, with 14 bases between them. The CDR3 region has the DNA TGTGCCAGCAGCAACGTCCAGAACACTGGAAACACCATATATTTT. Its translation: CASSNVQNTGNTIYF.

The chain combines TRBV5-1 with TRBJ2-7; possible D gene TRBD2, 6 bases. The V end lost 1 base, the J end lost 2 bases, and 10 bases lay between the germline ends. CDR3 length: 14 residues. Germline CDR1 is SGHRS and CDR2 is YFSETQ. The DNA for the CDR3 is TGCGCCAGCAGCTTGTCCGGGAGTGCCTACGAGCAGTACTTC. It is translated as CASSLSGSAYEQYF.

The chain carries TRBV24-1 and TRBJ2-3; 10 bases are a match to TRBD2. V shed 3 bases, J shed 5 bases, and the junction held 4 bases outside the gene matches. Germline V gene sequence: CDR1 KGHDR, CDR2 SFDVKD. The CDR3 length is 15 residues. The DNA for the CDR3 is TGTGCCACCAGTGATCCCCGGACTAGCGGAGATACGCAGTATTTT. As protein: CATSDPRTSGDTQYF.

The V call is TRBV19, the J call TRBJ2-5; a possible D gene is TRBD2 (5 bases). V lost 3 bases, J lost 2 bases, and 19 bases lay in between. This CDR3 comprises 17 residues. CDR1 LNHDA and CDR2 SQIVND come from the germline V gene (reference sequence). CDR3 nucleotide sequence: TGTGCCAGTAGTATTATGGGGAGTCGTGTGGGGCAAGAGACCCAGTACTTC. Residues: CASSIMGSRVGQETQYF. The whole variable domain, filled in from reference TRBV19 and TRBJ2-5, reads DGGITQSPKYLFRKEGQNVTLSCEQNLNHDAMYWYRQDPGQGLRLIYYSQIVNDFQKGDIAEGYSVSREKKESFPLTVTSAQKNPTAFYLCASSIMGSRVGQETQYFGPGTRLLVL.

V usage is TRBV30 and J usage is TRBJ1-2; the D is unclear. Germline CDR1 reads GTSNPN; CDR2 reads SVGIG (reference sequence). V was cut by 1 base and J by 6 bases, with 3 bases left in between. CDR3 length equals 10 residues. The CDR3 nucleotides read TGTGCCTGGAGTGGGCATGGCTACACCTTC. It translates to CAWSGHGYTF.

This chain joins TRBV29-1 and TRBJ1-2; 7 bases align to TRBD1. This CDR3 contains 22 residues. The trim removed 3 bases at V and 3 bases at J, leaving 31 bases unmatched. Germline V gene sequence: CDR1 SQVTM, CDR2 ANQGSEA. The CDR3 DNA reads as TGCAGCGTTGACTCGGAAGTTGATGTAGGACAGGAGGATATGAGGAGCGACTATGGCTACACCTTC. Its translation is CSVDSEVDVGQEDMRSDYGYTF.

DNA for the CDR3: TGTGCCAGCAGTTTAAGGCGGCCCTACGAGCAGTACTTC. Residues: CASSLRRPYEQYF. The chain links TRBV12-3 or TRBV12-4 to TRBJ2-7, with no clear D. V was clipped by 2 bases and J by 2 bases, with 7 bases between them. The CDR3 has 13 residues.

This clone was observed a single time. This sequence joins TRBV3-1 (or the pseudogene TRBV3-2) and TRBJ1-1; the D gene is possibly TRBD1 (5 bases). Germline assignment: CDR1 LGHDT and CDR2 YNNKEL (reference sequence). CDR3 length: 11 residues. Trimming cost V 8 bases and J 3 bases, with 7 bases left between them. CDR3 sequence reads: CASWGDTEAFF. For the CDR3, the DNA is TGTGCCAGCTGGGGGGACACTGAAGCTTTCTTT.

V usage is TRBV7-3 and J usage is TRBJ2-1; tentative D call: TRBD2 (5 bases). This CDR3 has 15 residues. V dropped 2 bases and J dropped 0 bases, with 8 bases sitting between them. The V gene's germline CDR1 is SGHTA and CDR2 FQGTGA. The CDR3: CASSLERNSYNEQFF. The CDR3 coding sequence is TGTGCCAGCAGCTTAGAGCGGAACTCCTACAATGAGCAGTTCTTC.

The chain uses TRBV7-3 and TRBJ2-7, with a weak D call TRBD2 (7 bases). V lost 0 bases and J 2 bases, leaving 11 bases between the germline ends. CDR3 size: 15 residues. Germline V CDR1 and CDR2: SGHTA, FQGTGA. For the CDR3, the DNA is TGTGCCAGCAGCTTAACCGGGGGGCCGACCTACGAGCAGTACTTC. Translation gives CASSLTGGPTYEQYF.

The chain carries TRBV15 and TRBJ1-2; TRBD1 is a possible D gene (5 bases). This CDR3 comprises 14 residues. V lost 2 bases, J lost 5 bases, and 12 bases lay in between. Germline CDR1 and CDR2: LNHNV and YYDKDF (reference sequence). The CDR3 coding sequence is TGTGCCACCAGCAGATCACCCGACAGTTATGGCTACACCTTC. This gives the protein CATSRSPDSYGYTF. The full variable domain, rest sourced from reference TRBV15 and TRBJ1-2, is DAMVIQNPRYQVTQFGKPVTLSCSQTLNHNVMYWYQQKSSQAPKLLFHYYDKDFNNEADTPDNFQSRRPNTSFCFLDIRSPGLGDTAMYLCATSRSPDSYGYTFGSGTRLTVV.

About this clone itself: At one end the junction does not follow the germline gene, possibly because of a read error. The chain links TRBV7-2 to TRBJ2-7; D unresolved. Germline V gene lookup returns CDR1 SGHTA and CDR2 FQGNSA. The CDR3 runs 15 residues. Written as DNA, the CDR3 is TGTGCCGGCAGCTTATTCACTATGGCGGTCTACGAGCAGTACTTC. Residues: CAGSLFTMAVYEQYF.

This clone was recorded only once. The genes are TRBV5-1 and TRBJ2-3, with TRBD2 identical over 11 bases. CDR3 length: 18 residues. The junction had 6 bases not matched to a gene; V was cut back by 0 bases and J by 0 bases. CDR1 is SGHRS, CDR2 YFSETQ, per germline. CDR3 DNA sequence: TGCGCCAGCAGCTTGGAACCGGGACTAGCGGCTAGCACAGATACGCAGTATTTT. This codes for CASSLEPGLAASTDTQYF.

About this clone itself: The same CDR3 also results from other DNA sequences found in this sample. This chain links TRBV5-1 with TRBJ2-1, with 10 nucleotides matching TRBD2. The CDR3 has 14 residues. J lost 7 bases, V lost 4 bases, and 5 bases had no gene match. Germline CDR1 is SGHRS and CDR2 is YFSETQ. CDR3 region: CASSLSGRDNEQFF. The CDR3 nucleotides read TGCGCCAGCAGCCTAAGCGGGAGGGATAATGAGCAGTTCTTC.

J is TRBJ2-5 and V is TRBV30, with 10 bases identical to TRBD1. Germline V gives CDR1 GTSNPN, CDR2 SVGIG (reference sequence). The V and J ends lost 5 bases and 6 bases, in that order; junction bases with no gene match: 9. The CDR3 has 14 amino acids. CDR3 in amino acids: CAWSGQGLGKTQYF. The CDR3 DNA sequence: TGTGCCTGGTCGGGACAGGGGTTGGGGAAGACCCAGTACTTC.